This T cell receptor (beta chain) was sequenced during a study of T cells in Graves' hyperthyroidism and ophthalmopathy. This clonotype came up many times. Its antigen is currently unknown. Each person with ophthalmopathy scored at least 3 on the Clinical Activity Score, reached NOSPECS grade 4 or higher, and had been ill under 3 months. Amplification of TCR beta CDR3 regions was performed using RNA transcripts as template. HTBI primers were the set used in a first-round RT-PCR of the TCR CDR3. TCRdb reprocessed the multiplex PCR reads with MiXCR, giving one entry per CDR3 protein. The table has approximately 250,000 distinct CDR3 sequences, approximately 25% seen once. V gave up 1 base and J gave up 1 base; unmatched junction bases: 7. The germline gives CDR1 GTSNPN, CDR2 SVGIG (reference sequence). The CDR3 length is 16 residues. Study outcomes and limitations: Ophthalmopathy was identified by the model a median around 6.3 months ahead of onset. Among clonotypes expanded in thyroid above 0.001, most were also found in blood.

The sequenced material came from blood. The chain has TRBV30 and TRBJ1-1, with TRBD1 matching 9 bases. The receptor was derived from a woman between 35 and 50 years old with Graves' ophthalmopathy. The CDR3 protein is CAWSGQGGIKNTEAFF. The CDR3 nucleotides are TGTGCCTGGAGTGGACAGGGGGGCATTAAGAACACTGAAGCTTTCTTT.